This entry describes one T cell receptor (beta chain). Its antigen is unidentified. This table comes from immunoSEQ multiplex PCR, and its TCRdb copy is limited to in-frame clones, with some not included. The profile shows fewer than 90,000 clones, 93% of them singletons. The data belong to a study of OX40 agonist ivuxolimab in advanced cancers. Trimming left V 0 bases short and J 3 bases short, with 6 bases between. This CDR3 has 13 amino acids. Germline CDR1 SGHRS, CDR2 YFSETQ. Study results and caveats: Among T cells, CD8+ cells averaged more expanded clones than CD4+ cells.

The sequencing here drew on CD4+ or CD8+ T cells sorted from blood, taken in a trial of the OX40 agonist ivuxolimab. This chain joins TRBV5-1 and TRBJ1-1; no clear D. The sequence came from an adult with an advanced solid tumor such as melanoma, head and neck, liver or kidney cancer. The CDR3 sequence is CASSLGGHTEAFF. The CDR3 region has the DNA TGCGCCAGCAGCTTGGGGGGTCACACTGAAGCTTTCTTT.